What follows are 27 T cell receptor beta chains derived from one specimen sequenced in a study of T cells in localized non-small cell lung cancer. Some clones are missing from TCRdb's copy, which holds only in-frame ones; the method was immunoSEQ multiplex PCR. The sample has about 25,000 clones, approximately 90% seen once. The source was peripheral blood, collected before any cancer treatment. These receptors all stem from a woman aged 40-70 years with stage I lung adenocarcinoma.

V gene TRBV6-1 combines with J gene TRBJ1-1; TRBD1 matches 8 bases. Germline trimming cut 0 bases from V and 1 base from J; bases unmatched to any gene: 1. This CDR3 has 15 residues. Germline V gene sequence: CDR1 MNHNS, CDR2 SASEGT. The CDR3 DNA is TGTGCCAGCAGTGAAGCGACAGGGGCGAACACTGAAGCTTTCTTT. Translation: CASSEATGANTEAFF.

The gene calls are TRBV4-1 and TRBJ2-5; no clear D gene. Germline V gene sequence: CDR1 MGHRA, CDR2 YSYEKL. The V end lost 4 bases, the J end lost 2 bases, and 17 bases lay between the germline ends. This CDR3 is 16 amino acids long. In DNA form, the CDR3 reads TGCGCCAGCAGCCCGATAAGCAGGAAGGATCAAGAGACCCAGTACTTC. The encoded protein is CASSPISRKDQETQYF.

This chain connects TRBV18 to TRBJ2-2; a possible D gene is TRBD1 (6 bases). With 5 bases removed from V and 0 bases from J, the gap between germline ends came to 7 bases. This CDR3 is 14 amino acids long. CDR1 and CDR2 (germline): KGHSH, LQKENI. Here the CDR3 reads CASSGGANTGELFF. Here the CDR3 DNA reads TGTGCCAGCTCAGGGGGCGCGAACACCGGGGAGCTGTTTTTT.

The CDR3 is CASSLVAPVYNEQFF. In DNA, the CDR3 is TGTGCCAGCAGTTTAGTTGCGCCGGTCTACAATGAGCAGTTCTTC. The chain carries TRBV27 and TRBJ2-1; no clear D gene. V lost 2 bases and J 3 bases, leaving 11 bases between the germline ends. The CDR3 has 15 residues. Germline V gene data show CDR1 as MNHEY and CDR2 as SMNVEV (reference sequence).

CDR3 DNA: TGTGCCAGCACCGTCCCCCCCTTACAGCGATCCTATGGCTACACCTTC. This codes for CASTVPPLQRSYGYTF. This chain uses TRBV5-5 with TRBJ1-2; unclear D gene. The V end was cut by 6 bases, the J end by 4 bases, with 22 bases between. The CDR3 is 16 amino acids. The germline gives CDR1 SGHKS, CDR2 YYEKEE (reference sequence). The variable domain in full, completed from reference TRBV5-5 and TRBJ1-2, reads DAGVTQSPTHLIKTRGQQVTLRCSPISGHKSVSWYQQVLGQGPQFIFQYYEKEERGRGNFPDRFSARQFPNYSSELNVNALLLGDSALYLCASTVPPLQRSYGYTFGSGTRLTVV.

This chain's CDR3 is CASRGQGRDEQYF. CDR3 DNA: TGTGCCAGCAGGGGACAGGGGAGAGACGAGCAGTACTTC. The V call is TRBV2, the J call TRBJ2-7, with 10 bases matching TRBD1. The CDR3 runs 13 residues. Looked up from germline, CDR1 is SNHLY and CDR2 is FYNNEI. The V and J ends lost 6 bases and 5 bases, in that order; junction bases with no gene match: 4.

CDR3 residues: CASSPQGANEKLFF. CDR3 bases: TGTGCCAGTAGTCCCCAGGGGGCGAATGAAAAACTGTTTTTT. The J gene is TRBJ1-4, the V gene TRBV19; TRBD1 matches 8 bases. This CDR3 spans 14 amino acids. After removal of 5 bases from V and 5 bases from J, the junction contained 4 bases not matched to a gene. Germline V gives CDR1 LNHDA, CDR2 SQIVND (reference sequence).

V and J are TRBV5-1 and TRBJ2-7, with 7 bases that match TRBD1. Germline CDR1 and CDR2: SGHRS and YFSETQ. The CDR3 length is 15 residues. V lost 4 bases and J lost 0; bases outside the gene matches: 7. CDR3 region: CASSRDSGSSYEQYF. DNA of the CDR3: TGCGCCAGCAGCAGGGACAGCGGAAGCTCCTACGAGCAGTACTTC.

The chain employs TRBV5-8 and TRBJ1-5; no clear D. The CDR3 contains 12 residues. The V end was cut by 2 bases, the J end by 5 bases, with 5 bases between. The germline gives CDR1 SGHTS, CDR2 YDEGEE. The CDR3 loop is CASSFPYQPQHF. The CDR3 DNA reads TGTGCCAGCAGCTTCCCTTATCAGCCCCAGCATTTT.

CDR3 residues: CASSIVWGEQYF. The CDR3 DNA reads TGTGCCAGTAGTATAGTTTGGGGCGAGCAGTACTTC. This rearrangement joins TRBV19 to TRBJ2-7; the D is unclear. CDR1 LNHDA and CDR2 SQIVND come from the germline V gene (reference sequence). This CDR3 is 12 amino acids long. Deletions cut 1 base from V and 6 bases from J, with 7 bases between.

The V gene is TRBV10-2, the J gene TRBJ2-7; TRBD2 matches 10 bases. With V trimmed by 6 bases and J by 4 bases, 27 bases remained unmatched. The CDR3 sequence is 21 residues long. Looked up from germline, CDR1 is WSHSY and CDR2 is SAAADI. The CDR3 nucleotides are TGCGCCAGCAGCGCGCTACGAGCCCAAAGAGGGAGCGGGAGGGCGACTTACGAGCAGTACTTC. Its protein product is CASSALRAQRGSGRATYEQYF.

The chain links TRBV5-1 to TRBJ1-1; D unclear. CDR3 length: 14 residues. In germline, CDR1 is SGHRS, CDR2 YFSETQ. Trimming removed 4 bases at V and 1 base at J, with 11 bases between. The CDR3 loop is CASSEARQNTEAFF. The CDR3 DNA reads as TGCGCCAGCAGCGAAGCGAGACAGAACACTGAAGCTTTCTTT.

CDR3 DNA sequence: TGTGCCAGCAGTTACGGCCAAAATACCTACGAGCAGTACTTC. It specifies CASSYGQNTYEQYF. This chain uses TRBV6-6 with TRBJ2-7; D remains ambiguous. The germline V and J ends were trimmed by 2 bases and 2 bases, with 10 bases remaining between them. CDR3 length: 14 amino acids. Germline CDR1 MNHNY, CDR2 SVGAGI (reference sequence).

V usage is TRBV5-6 and J usage is TRBJ1-1; tentative D call: TRBD1 (6 bases). CDR1 is SGHDT and CDR2 is YYEEEE in the germline V gene. The CDR3 is made up of 16 amino acids. The V end was cut by 4 bases, the J end by 0 bases, with 16 bases between. Written as DNA, the CDR3 is TGTGCCAGCAGCGGAGGGGGACTTACGATGAACACTGAAGCTTTCTTT. Translation: CASSGGGLTMNTEAFF.

In this sample, this clone turned up once. The rearrangement links TRBV28 to TRBJ2-7; either TRBD1 or TRBD2 may fit D (7 bases each). The CDR3 is 15 amino acids. Germline CDR1 MDHEN, CDR2 SYDVKM. Trimming removed 6 bases at V and 1 base at J, with 16 bases between. In DNA form, the CDR3 reads TGTGCCAGCAGCTCAGGGGGGGATCGGTCCTACGAGCAGTACTTC. Translated: CASSSGGDRSYEQYF.

The chain couples TRBV7-7 to TRBJ2-6; D might be TRBD2 (6 bases). The CDR3 runs to 16 residues. Trimming shortened V by 1 base and J by 2 bases, and 9 bases separated the two germline ends. In germline, CDR1 is SSHAT, CDR2 FNYEAQ (reference sequence). CDR3 region: CASSLGGGTGANVLTF. In nucleotides, the CDR3 is TGTGCCAGCAGCTTAGGAGGCGGGACTGGGGCCAACGTCCTGACTTTC.

The chain combines TRBV7-8 with TRBJ2-1; perhaps TRBD2 as D (6 bases). This CDR3 spans 18 amino acids. Looked up from germline, CDR1 is SGHVS and CDR2 is FQNEAQ. The V gene lost 3 bases and the J gene lost 2 bases, with 20 bases spanning the gap. DNA for the CDR3: TGTGCCAGCAGCTTTGAGAGGGGTGTGCGGGAAACCTACAATGAGCAGTTCTTC. Its translation: CASSFERGVRETYNEQFF.

This clone turned up a few times. The chain uses TRBV5-1 and TRBJ2-1, with 9 bases fitting TRBD2. V was pared by 4 bases and J by 9 bases, with 2 bases of the junction left unmatched. The CDR3 has 12 residues. Germline V lookup: CDR1 SGHRS, CDR2 YFSETQ. CDR3 nucleotide sequence: TGCGCCAGCAGCCCTAGCGGGGTTGAGCAGTTCTTC. Translating gives CASSPSGVEQFF.

The chain uses TRBV30 and TRBJ1-1; weak D call: TRBD1 (5 bases). This CDR3 is built from 12 residues. Trimming pared 2 bases from V and 9 bases from J, leaving 13 bases between. Germline CDR1 GTSNPN, CDR2 SVGIG (reference sequence). CDR3 sequence: CAWSPDSVQAFF. As DNA, the CDR3 is TGTGCCTGGAGTCCAGACAGCGTACAAGCTTTCTTT.

J is TRBJ2-6 and V is TRBV28; D is possibly TRBD2 (6 bases). Germline loops: CDR1 MDHEN, CDR2 SYDVKM. Trimming left V 6 bases short and J 2 bases short, with 8 bases between. CDR3 length equals 14 residues. The DNA of the CDR3 is TGTGCCAGCAGCGGAGGGACTGGGGCCAACGTCCTGACTTTC. Translated: CASSGGTGANVLTF.

The gene calls are TRBV7-8 and TRBJ2-5, with 11 positions matching TRBD2. Germline assignment: CDR1 SGHVS and CDR2 FQNEAQ. Trimming at V came to 5 bases and at J to 10 bases, leaving 15 bases not matched to a gene. The CDR3 has 16 amino acids. The CDR3 sequence is CASSPPGLAASGGQYF. In DNA, the CDR3 is TGTGCCAGCAGCCCGCCGGGACTAGCGGCCTCGGGAGGCCAGTACTTC.

This clone was recorded once. Other DNA sequences in this sample translate to the same CDR3. V usage is TRBV5-1 and J usage is TRBJ1-2; no clear D gene. Germline V gene data show CDR1 as SGHRS and CDR2 as YFSETQ. Trimming cost V 0 bases and J 2 bases, with 8 bases left between them. The CDR3 consists of 14 residues. The CDR3 DNA reads as TGCGCCAGCAGCTTGGAGACACCCAACTATGGCTACACCTTC. This translates into CASSLETPNYGYTF. Combining the CDR3 with reference TRBV5-1 and TRBJ1-2 gives the whole variable domain KAGVTQTPRYLIKTRGQQVTLSCSPISGHRSVSWYQQTPGQGLQFLFEYFSETQRNKGNFPGRFSGRQFSNSRSEMNVSTLELGDSALYLCASSLETPNYGYTFGSGTRLTVV.

This chain joins TRBV6-5 and TRBJ1-6, with no clear D. V was shortened by 8 bases and J by 7 bases, with 9 bases between the two germline ends. Germline assignment: CDR1 MNHEY and CDR2 SVGAGI. CDR3 size: 12 residues. This CDR3 is CASFSQNSPLHF. The CDR3 DNA follows: TGTGCCAGCTTCTCTCAGAATTCACCCCTCCACTTT.

The chain combines TRBV7-2 with TRBJ2-5; 7 positions match TRBD1. CDR3 length equals 15 residues. The V gene's germline CDR1 is SGHTA and CDR2 FQGNSA. The ends lost 2 bases at V and 2 bases at J; junction bases unmatched: 5. DNA of the CDR3: TGTGCCAGCAGCTTACTTTGGGGACAGCAAGAGACCCAGTACTTC. It yields the protein CASSLLWGQQETQYF. The full variable domain, with the rest looked up from reference TRBV7-2 and TRBJ2-5, is GAGVSQSPSNKVTEKGKDVELRCDPISGHTALYWYRQSLGQGLEFLIYFQGNSAPDKSGLPSDRFSAERTGGSVSTLTIQRTQQEDSAVYLCASSLLWGQQETQYFGPGTRLLVL.

The V call is TRBV7-2, the J call TRBJ2-7; 14 bases fit TRBD2. The CDR3 totals 18 residues. With 5 bases clipped from V and 4 bases from J, the junction kept 13 bases outside the gene matches. Germline loops: CDR1 SGHTA, CDR2 FQGNSA. CDR3 nucleotides: TGTGCCAGCAGCGAGGGGACTAGCGGGAGCCTACCCGGGTACGAGCAGTACTTC. It yields the protein CASSEGTSGSLPGYEQYF. Together with reference TRBV7-2 and TRBJ2-7, the CDR3 gives the full variable domain: GAGVSQSPSNKVTEKGKDVELRCDPISGHTALYWYRQSLGQGLEFLIYFQGNSAPDKSGLPSDRFSAERTGGSVSTLTIQRTQQEDSAVYLCASSEGTSGSLPGYEQYFGPGTRLTVT.

The V call is TRBV10-3, the J call TRBJ2-7; tentatively, D is TRBD1 (6 bases). This CDR3 is built from 14 residues. Between the trimmed V and J ends, which lost 5 bases and 7 bases, there was a span of 18 bases. Germline CDR1 and CDR2: ENHRY and SYGVKD. CDR3: CAISYRDTTREQYF. The CDR3 DNA follows: TGTGCCATCAGTTATCGGGACACGACTCGGGAGCAGTACTTC.

V gene TRBV11-2 combines with J gene TRBJ2-7; 8 positions match TRBD2. This CDR3 region has 14 residues. Germline loops: CDR1 SGHAT, CDR2 FQNNGV. The V gene end was trimmed by 1 base and the J gene end by 6 bases; junction bases not matched to a gene: 5. CDR3: CASSLAGGPGEQYF. Here the CDR3 DNA reads TGTGCCAGCAGCTTAGCGGGAGGGCCAGGCGAGCAGTACTTC.